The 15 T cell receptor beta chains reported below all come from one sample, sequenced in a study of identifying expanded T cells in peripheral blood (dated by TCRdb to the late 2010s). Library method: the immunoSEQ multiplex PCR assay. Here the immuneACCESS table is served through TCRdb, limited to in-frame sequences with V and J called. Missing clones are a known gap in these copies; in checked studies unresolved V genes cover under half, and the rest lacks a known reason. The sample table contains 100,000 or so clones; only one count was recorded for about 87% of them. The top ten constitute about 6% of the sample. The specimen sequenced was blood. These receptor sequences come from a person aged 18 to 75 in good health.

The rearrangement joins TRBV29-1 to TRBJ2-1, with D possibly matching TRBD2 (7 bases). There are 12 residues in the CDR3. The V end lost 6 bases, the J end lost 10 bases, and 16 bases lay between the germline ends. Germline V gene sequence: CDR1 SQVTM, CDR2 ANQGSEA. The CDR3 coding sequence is TGCAGCGTCGCGGGGGCGAGTCAGGAGCAGTTCTTC. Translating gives CSVAGASQEQFF.

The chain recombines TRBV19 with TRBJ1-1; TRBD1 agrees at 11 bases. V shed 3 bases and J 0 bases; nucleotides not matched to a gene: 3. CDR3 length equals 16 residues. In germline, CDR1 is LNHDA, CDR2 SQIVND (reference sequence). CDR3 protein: CASSIRDRGMNTEAFF. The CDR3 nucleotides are TGTGCCAGTAGTATTCGGGACAGGGGGATGAACACTGAAGCTTTCTTT.

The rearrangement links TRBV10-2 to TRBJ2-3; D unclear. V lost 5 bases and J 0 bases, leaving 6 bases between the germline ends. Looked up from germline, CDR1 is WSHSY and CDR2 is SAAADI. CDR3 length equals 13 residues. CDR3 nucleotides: TGCGCCAGCAGTTGGATGAGCACAGATACGCAGTATTTT. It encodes CASSWMSTDTQYF.

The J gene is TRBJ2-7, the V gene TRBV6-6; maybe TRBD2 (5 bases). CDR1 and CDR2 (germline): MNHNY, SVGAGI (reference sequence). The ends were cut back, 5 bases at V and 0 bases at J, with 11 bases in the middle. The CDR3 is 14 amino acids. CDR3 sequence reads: CASSPRGSSYEQYF. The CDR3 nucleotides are TGTGCCAGCAGTCCCCGGGGTTCCTCCTACGAGCAGTACTTC.

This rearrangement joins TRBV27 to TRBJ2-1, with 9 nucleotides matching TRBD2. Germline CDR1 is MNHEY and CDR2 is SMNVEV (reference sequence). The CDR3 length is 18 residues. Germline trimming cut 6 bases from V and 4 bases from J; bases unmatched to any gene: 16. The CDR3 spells CASSRAPGSGLAYNEQFF. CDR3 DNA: TGTGCCAGCAGCCGCGCCCCGGGGTCGGGACTAGCTTACAATGAGCAGTTCTTC.

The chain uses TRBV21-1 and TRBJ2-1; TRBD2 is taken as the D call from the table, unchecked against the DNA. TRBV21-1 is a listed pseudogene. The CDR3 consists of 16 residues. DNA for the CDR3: TGTGCCAGCTTGGTTGGATGGGAGGTGCTTTACAATGAGCAGTTCTTC. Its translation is CASLVGWEVLYNEQFF.

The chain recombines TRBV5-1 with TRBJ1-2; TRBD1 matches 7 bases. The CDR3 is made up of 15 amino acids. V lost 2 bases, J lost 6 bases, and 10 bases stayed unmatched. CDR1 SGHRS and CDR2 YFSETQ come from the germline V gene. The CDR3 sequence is CASSFGQASGDGYTF. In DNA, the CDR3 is TGCGCCAGCAGCTTCGGACAGGCGAGCGGAGATGGCTACACCTTC.

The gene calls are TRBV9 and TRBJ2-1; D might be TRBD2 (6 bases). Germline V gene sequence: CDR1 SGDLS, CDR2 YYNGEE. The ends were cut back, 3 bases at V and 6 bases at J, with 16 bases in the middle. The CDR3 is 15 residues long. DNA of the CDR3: TGTGCCAGCAGCGCCCGGGGGTCCAGAAGCAATGAGCAGTTCTTC. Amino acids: CASSARGSRSNEQFF.

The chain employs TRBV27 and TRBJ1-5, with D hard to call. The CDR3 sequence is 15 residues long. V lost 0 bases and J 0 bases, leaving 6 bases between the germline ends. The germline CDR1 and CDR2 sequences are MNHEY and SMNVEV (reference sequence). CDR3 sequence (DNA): TGTGCCAGCAGTTTATCGTCAGGTAGCAATCAGCCCCAGCATTTT. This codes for CASSLSSGSNQPQHF.

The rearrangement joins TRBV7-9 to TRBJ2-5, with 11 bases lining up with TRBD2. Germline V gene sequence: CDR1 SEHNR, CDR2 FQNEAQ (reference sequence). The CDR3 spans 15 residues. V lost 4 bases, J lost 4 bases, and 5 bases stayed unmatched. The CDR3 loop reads CASSSTGLAGETQYF. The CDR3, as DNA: TGTGCCAGCAGCTCCACCGGACTAGCGGGAGAGACCCAGTACTTC.

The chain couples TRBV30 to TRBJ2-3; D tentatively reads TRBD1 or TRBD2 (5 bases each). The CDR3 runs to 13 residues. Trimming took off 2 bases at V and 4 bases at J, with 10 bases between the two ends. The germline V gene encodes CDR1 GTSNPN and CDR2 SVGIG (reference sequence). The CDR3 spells CAWSWGSADTQYF. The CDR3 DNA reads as TGTGCCTGGAGTTGGGGGTCCGCAGATACGCAGTATTTT.

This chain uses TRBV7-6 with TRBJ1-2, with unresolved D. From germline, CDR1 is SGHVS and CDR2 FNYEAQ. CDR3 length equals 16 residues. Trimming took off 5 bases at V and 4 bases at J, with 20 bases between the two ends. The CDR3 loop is CASSEKEGYLFYGYTF. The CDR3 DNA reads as TGTGCCAGCAGCGAAAAGGAGGGCTATCTTTTCTATGGCTACACCTTC.

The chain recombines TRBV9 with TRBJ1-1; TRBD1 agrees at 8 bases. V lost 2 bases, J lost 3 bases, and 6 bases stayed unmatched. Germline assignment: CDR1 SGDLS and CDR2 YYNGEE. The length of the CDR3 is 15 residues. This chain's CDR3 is CASSVQGAPDTEAFF. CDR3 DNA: TGTGCCAGCAGCGTCCAGGGGGCCCCGGACACTGAAGCTTTCTTT.

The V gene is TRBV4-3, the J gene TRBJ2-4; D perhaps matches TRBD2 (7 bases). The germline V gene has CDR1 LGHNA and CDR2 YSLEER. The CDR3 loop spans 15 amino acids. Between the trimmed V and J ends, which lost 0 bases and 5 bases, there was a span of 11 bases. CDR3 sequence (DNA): TGCGCCAGCAGCCAAGATGTCGGGGGGCAAAACATTCAGTACTTC. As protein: CASSQDVGGQNIQYF.

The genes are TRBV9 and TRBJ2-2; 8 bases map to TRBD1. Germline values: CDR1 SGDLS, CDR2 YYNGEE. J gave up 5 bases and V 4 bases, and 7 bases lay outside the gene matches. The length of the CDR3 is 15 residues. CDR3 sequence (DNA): TGTGCCAGCAGCTCCCGGGACAGGAGAACCGGGGAGCTGTTTTTT. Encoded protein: CASSSRDRRTGELFF.